The source of this TCR beta chain is a study of T cells in Graves' hyperthyroidism and ophthalmopathy. The V and J ends lost 4 bases and 8 bases, in that order; junction bases with no gene match: 6. This CDR3 is built from 14 residues. Per the germline V gene, CDR1 is SGHAT and CDR2 is FQNNGV. RNA transcripts served as the template for amplifying TCR beta CDR3 regions. HTBI primers were the set used in a first-round RT-PCR of the TCR CDR3. MiXCR was run by TCRdb on the multiplex PCR reads, yielding one entry per CDR3 protein. The table has approximately 600,000 distinct CDR3 sequences, roughly 20% seen once.

Sequencing was carried out using blood. The sequence came from a man in his thirties or forties with Graves' ophthalmopathy. V is TRBV11-2 and J is TRBJ2-4, with 9 bases lining up with TRBD1. CDR3 sequence reads: CASSSPGQGHIQYF. CDR3 nucleotide sequence: TGTGCCAGCAGCTCTCCGGGACAGGGACACATTCAGTACTTC.